Listed below are T cell receptor beta chains from one sample, sequenced in a study of CXCR3-negative and CXCR3-positive naive CD8 T cells. Reprocessing the 5' RACE reads, TCRdb reports a single entry for every CDR3 protein and omits DNA. The listing records about 120,000 distinct CDR3 sequences. The sample taken for sequencing was naive CXCR3- CD8+ T cells from blood. The receptor set was obtained from a human donor in good health. Some clones in this sample may be carry-over from other donors' samples. Both conserved end residues are part of each CDR3.

>TRBJ2-1|TRBV4-1
CASSQDATSGSYNEQFF
>TRBJ1-5|TRBV2
CASRASGGPQPQHF
>TRBJ2-5|TRBV7-9
CASSPRDNQETQYF
>TRBJ2-7|TRBV4-1
CASSQDPGPPYEQYF
>TRBJ2-7|TRBV4-3
CASSQDRQADEQYF
>TRBJ2-1|TRBV7-3
CASSLNRGLASEQFF
>TRBJ2-7|TRBV27
CASSFLEGYEQYF
>TRBJ2-7|TRBV7-8
CASSWGPRSYEQYF
>TRBJ2-7|TRBV4-1
CASSQPRGSREQYF
>TRBJ1-3|TRBV15
CATSRGISSGNTIYF
>TRBJ2-5|TRBV6-6
CASSFTTSAETQYF
>TRBJ2-5|TRBV7-6
CASSHLAEETQYF
>TRBJ2-7|TRBV29-1
CSVEGGATYEQYF
>TRBJ2-1|TRBV7-9
CASSLTFNEQFF
>TRBJ2-1|TRBV5-6
CASSLVSSGTYNEQFF
>TRBJ2-1|TRBV29-1
CSVEPAGEADMDEQFF
>TRBJ2-2|TRBV29-1
CSVVKANTGELFF
>TRBJ2-3|TRBV4-2
CASSLSGGDTDTQYF
>TRBJ2-7|TRBV5-4
CASSGGGAYHEQYF
>TRBJ1-1|TRBV6-2/TRBV6-3
CASSITRLEGNAFF
>TRBJ1-2|TRBV6-2/TRBV6-3
CASSPGTSGYTF